This TCR beta chain was recovered during a study of blood T cell repertoires in COVID-19 (dated by TCRdb to 2020 to 2021). The study in broad terms: The collaborator samples originated in the United States, Italy and Spain and spanned the acute and convalescent phases of COVID-19. The material from the prospective study consisted of cDNA or gDNA derived from T cells, B-cell-depleted T cells, or PBMCs. Deeply sampled blood TCRbeta repertoires from subjects exposed to, actively infected with, or recovered from COVID-19 were included in the dataset. A freely available public database, intended as a resource for researchers studying the immune response to SARS-CoV-2, is where the repertoires were released. The samples were drawn from the first 160 participants of the ongoing ImmuneRACE study and from 1,254 subjects provided by 6 global collaborators. A de-identified subject ID, COVID-19 status, age in years and sex were almost always included in the sample metadata. Where available, HLA class I and class II types were obtained from metadata supplied by the sample provider rather than from assay-based typing.

This clone occurred a few times. The target of this receptor is not known. No base-level quality is on record; no much larger clone is a single base apart. Each collaborating institution followed its own protocols to collect whole blood in K2EDTA tubes. For TCRbeta analysis, collaborators shipped samples in one of three forms: frozen whole blood, isolated PBMCs, or DNA extracted from either of those sample types. Here is what the overall study found, with its caveats: Clinical and demographic metadata were provided uncurated, with the amount varying by source and participant.

Spanning cysteine to phenylalanine, the CDR3 consists of 15 amino acids. Only the CDR3 DNA is retained, 45 bases long and in frame from the first base. A distance of 13 bases separates the germline ends of V and J, which lose 0 bases and 5 bases respectively. As encoded in the germline V gene (reference sequence), CDR1 is MNHNY while CDR2 is SVGAGI. The immunoSEQ Assay, a bias-controlled multiplex PCR, was used to amplify TCRbeta CDR3 regions from genomic DNA. Turning to the authors' computational methods: Nucleated cell counts per sample were estimated from amplification of reference gene primers within the assay. To quantify the absolute abundance of each unique TCRbeta CDR3 rearrangement, sequence reads were collapsed and filtered. For each sample, productive Simpson clonality was calculated as the square root of Simpson's diversity index over productive rearrangements. The table comes from immuneACCESS by way of TCRdb, which keeps in-frame sequences with V and J called. Part of the clones is missing from these tables; in studies checked, under half for an unresolved V gene and the rest for unknown reasons. V, J and clone size are taken as reported in that table, and D and trimming were inferred from the DNA itself. Present in this sample are under 60,000 clones, 60% to 80% of which were seen just once. The ten largest clones take up roughly a fifth of the sample.

Source material: peripheral blood. The V and J segments used are TRBV6-6 and TRBJ1-2, with TRBD1 as a weak D call on 5 bases. This sequence was found in a human donor with active or convalescent COVID-19. The donor label of this sample is uncertain. In nucleotides, the sequence is TGTGCCAGCAGTTACTCCCCAGGGTCGTCATATGGCTACACCTTC. Its coded protein is CASSYSPGSSYGYTF.